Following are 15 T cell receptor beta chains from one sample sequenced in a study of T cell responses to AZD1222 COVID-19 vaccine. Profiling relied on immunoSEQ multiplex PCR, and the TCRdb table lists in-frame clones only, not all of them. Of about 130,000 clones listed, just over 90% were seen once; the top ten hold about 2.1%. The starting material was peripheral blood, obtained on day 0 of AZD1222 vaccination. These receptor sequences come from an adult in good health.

The CDR3 region has the DNA TGTGCCAGCAGTTCGCAAAAGAGGGGGGTTCATTCACCCCTCCACTTT. This translates into CASSSQKRGVHSPLHF. This chain joins TRBV6-5 and TRBJ1-6; maybe TRBD1 (6 bases). V dropped 4 bases and J dropped 8 bases, with 18 bases sitting between them. The CDR3 covers 16 residues. Germline V gives CDR1 MNHEY, CDR2 SVGAGI.

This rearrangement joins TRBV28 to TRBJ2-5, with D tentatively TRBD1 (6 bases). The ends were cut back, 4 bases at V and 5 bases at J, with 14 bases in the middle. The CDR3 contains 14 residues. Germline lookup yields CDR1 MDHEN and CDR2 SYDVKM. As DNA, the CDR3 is TGTGCCAGCAGTTCAGCAGGGGTGCAGGAGACCCAGTACTTC. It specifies CASSSAGVQETQYF.

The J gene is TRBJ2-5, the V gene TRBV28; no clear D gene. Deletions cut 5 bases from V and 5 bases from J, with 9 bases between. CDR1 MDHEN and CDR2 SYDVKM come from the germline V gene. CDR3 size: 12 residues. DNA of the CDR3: TGTGCCAGCAGTCTTCAGGTGGAGACCCAGTACTTC. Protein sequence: CASSLQVETQYF.

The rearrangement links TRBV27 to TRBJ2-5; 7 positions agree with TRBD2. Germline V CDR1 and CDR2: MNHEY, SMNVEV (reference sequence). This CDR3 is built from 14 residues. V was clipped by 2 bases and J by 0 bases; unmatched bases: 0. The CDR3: CASSLLADQETQYF. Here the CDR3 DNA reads TGTGCCAGCAGTTTACTAGCGGACCAAGAGACCCAGTACTTC.

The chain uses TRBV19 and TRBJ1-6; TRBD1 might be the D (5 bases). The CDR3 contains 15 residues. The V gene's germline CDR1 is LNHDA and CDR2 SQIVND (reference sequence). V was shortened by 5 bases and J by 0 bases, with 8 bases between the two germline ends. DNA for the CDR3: TGTGCCAGTAGTTCCCAGGGCTCCTATAATTCACCCCTCCACTTT. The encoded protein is CASSSQGSYNSPLHF.

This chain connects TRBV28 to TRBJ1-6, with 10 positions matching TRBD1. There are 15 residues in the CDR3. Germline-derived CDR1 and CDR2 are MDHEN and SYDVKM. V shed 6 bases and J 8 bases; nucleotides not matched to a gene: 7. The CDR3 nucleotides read TGTGCCAGCAGAACCCGGACAGGGGGGCATTCACCCCTCCACTTT. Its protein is CASRTRTGGHSPLHF. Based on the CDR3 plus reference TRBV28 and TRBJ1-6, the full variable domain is DVKVTQSSRYLVKRTGEKVFLECVQDMDHENMFWYRQDPGLGLRLIYFSYDVKMKEKGDIPEGYSVSREKKERFSLILESASTNQTSMYLCASRTRTGGHSPLHFGNGTRLTVT.

CDR3 amino acids: CASSLTGDGTDTQYF. CDR3 bases: TGTGCCAGCAGCTTAACGGGCGATGGCACAGATACGCAGTATTTT. The rearrangement uses TRBV7-3 and TRBJ2-3; D is unresolved. V was cut by 0 bases and J by 1 base, with 8 bases left in between. The germline V gene encodes CDR1 SGHTA and CDR2 FQGTGA. The CDR3 has 15 residues.

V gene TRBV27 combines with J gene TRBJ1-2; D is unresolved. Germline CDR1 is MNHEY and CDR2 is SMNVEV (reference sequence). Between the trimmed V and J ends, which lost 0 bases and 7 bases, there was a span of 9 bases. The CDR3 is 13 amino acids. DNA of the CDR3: TGTGCCAGCAGTTTATCGGGCACGAGTGGCTACACCTTC. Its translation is CASSLSGTSGYTF.

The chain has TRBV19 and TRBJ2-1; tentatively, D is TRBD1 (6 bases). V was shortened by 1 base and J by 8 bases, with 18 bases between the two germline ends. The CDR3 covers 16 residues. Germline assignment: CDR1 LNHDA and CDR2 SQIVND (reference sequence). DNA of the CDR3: TGTGCCAGTAGTATAGCAAAAGGTCAGGGGCGAGATGAGCAGTTCTTC. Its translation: CASSIAKGQGRDEQFF.

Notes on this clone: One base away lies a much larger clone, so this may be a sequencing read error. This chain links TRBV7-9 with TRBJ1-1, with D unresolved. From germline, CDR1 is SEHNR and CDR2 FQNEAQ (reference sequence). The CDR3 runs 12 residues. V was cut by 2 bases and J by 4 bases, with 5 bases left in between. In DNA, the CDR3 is TGTGCCAGCAGCTTATGGGGCACTGAAGCTTTCTTT. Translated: CASSLWGTEAFF. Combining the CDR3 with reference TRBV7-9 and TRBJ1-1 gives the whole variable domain DTGVSQNPRHKITKRGQNVTFRCDPISEHNRLYWYRQTLGQGPEFLTYFQNEAQLEKSRLLSDRFSAERPKGSFSTLEIQRTEQGDSAMYLCASSLWGTEAFFGQGTRLTVV.

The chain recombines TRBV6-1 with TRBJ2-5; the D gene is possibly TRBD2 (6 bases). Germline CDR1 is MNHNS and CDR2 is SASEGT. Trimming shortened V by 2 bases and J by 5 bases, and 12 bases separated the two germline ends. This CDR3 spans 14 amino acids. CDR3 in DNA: TGTGCCAGCAGTGAAACGTGGCGGGGTGAGACCCAGTACTTC. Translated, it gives CASSETWRGETQYF.

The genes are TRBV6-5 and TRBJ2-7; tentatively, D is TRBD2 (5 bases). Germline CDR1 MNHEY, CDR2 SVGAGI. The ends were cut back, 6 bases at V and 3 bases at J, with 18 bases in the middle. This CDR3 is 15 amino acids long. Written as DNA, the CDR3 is TGTGCCAGCAGCGCACCGGGGTTAGGGATCTACGAGCAGTACTTC. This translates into CASSAPGLGIYEQYF.

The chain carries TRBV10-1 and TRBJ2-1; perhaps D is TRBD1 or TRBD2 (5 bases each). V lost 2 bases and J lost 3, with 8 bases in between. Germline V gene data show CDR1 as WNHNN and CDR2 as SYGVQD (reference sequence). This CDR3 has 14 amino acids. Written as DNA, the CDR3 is TGCGCCAGCAGTGAGGGGACGGACTACAATGAGCAGTTCTTC. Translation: CASSEGTDYNEQFF.

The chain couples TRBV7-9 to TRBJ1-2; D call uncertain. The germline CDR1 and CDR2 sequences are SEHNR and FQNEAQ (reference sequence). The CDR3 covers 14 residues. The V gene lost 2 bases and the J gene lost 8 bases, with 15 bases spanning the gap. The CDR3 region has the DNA TGTGCCAGCAGCTTATCCGCGCAGGCCGGCGGCTACACCTTC. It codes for CASSLSAQAGGYTF.

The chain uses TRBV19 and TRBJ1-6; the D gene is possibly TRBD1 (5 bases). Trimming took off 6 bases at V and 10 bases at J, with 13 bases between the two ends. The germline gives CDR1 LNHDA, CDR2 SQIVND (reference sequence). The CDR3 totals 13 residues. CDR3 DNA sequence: TGTGCCAGTAGCGGGACTTGGGGGTCACCCCTCCACTTT. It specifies CASSGTWGSPLHF.